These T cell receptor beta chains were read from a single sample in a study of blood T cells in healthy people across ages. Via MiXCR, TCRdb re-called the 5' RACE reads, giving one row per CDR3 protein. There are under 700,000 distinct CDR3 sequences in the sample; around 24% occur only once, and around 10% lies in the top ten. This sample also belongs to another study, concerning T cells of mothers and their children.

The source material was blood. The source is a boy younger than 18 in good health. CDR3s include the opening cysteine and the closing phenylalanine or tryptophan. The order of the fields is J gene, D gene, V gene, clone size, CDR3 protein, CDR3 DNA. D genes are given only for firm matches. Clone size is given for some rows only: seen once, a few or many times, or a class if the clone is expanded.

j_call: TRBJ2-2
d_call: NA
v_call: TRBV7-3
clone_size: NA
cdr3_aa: CASSSGHRTGELFF
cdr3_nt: TGTGCCAGCAGCTCGGGACACCGAACCGGGGAGCTGTTTTTT

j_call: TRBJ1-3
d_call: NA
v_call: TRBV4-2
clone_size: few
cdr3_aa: CASSQENTNTIYF
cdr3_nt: TGTGCCAGCAGCCAAGAAAACACGAACACCATATATTTT

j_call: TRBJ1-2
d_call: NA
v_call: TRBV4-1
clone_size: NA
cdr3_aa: CASSQDPGAWDGYTF
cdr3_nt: TGCGCCAGCAGCCAAGATCCAGGGGCATGGGACGGCTACACCTTC

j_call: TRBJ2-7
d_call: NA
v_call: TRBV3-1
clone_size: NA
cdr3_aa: CASSQDAAGDYEQYF
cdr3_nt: TGTGCCAGCAGCCAAGATGCGGCAGGGGATTACGAGCAGTACTTC

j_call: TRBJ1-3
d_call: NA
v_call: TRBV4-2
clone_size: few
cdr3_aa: CASSQVEGSASGNTIYF
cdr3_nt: TGTGCCAGCAGCCAAGTTGAGGGATCCGCCTCTGGAAACACCATATATTTT

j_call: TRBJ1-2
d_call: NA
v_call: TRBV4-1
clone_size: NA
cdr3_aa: CASSQVAGEVYGYTF
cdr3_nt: TGCGCCAGCAGCCAAGTTGCAGGGGAGGTCTATGGCTACACCTTC

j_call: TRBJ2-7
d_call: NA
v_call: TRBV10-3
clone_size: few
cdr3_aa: CAISDISGKFRDEQYF
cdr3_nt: TGTGCCATCAGTGATATATCCGGGAAGTTTCGGGACGAGCAGTACTTC

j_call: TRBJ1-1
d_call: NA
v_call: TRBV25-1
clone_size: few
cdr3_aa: CASSRKGNTEAFF
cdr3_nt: TGTGCCAGCAGTCGAAAGGGGAACACTGAAGCTTTCTTT

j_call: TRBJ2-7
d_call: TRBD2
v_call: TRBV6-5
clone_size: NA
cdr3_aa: CASSYLRSAASGNEQYF
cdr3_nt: TGTGCCAGCAGTTACCTGCGTTCGGCGGCTAGCGGGAACGAGCAGTACTTC

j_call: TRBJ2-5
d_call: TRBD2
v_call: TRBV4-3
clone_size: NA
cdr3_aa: CASSQDQLAGEQYF
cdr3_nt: TGCGCCAGCAGCCAAGATCAATTAGCGGGAGAGCAGTACTTC

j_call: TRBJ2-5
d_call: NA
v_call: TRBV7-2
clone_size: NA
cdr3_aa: CASSLEGPLGTQYF
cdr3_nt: TGTGCCAGCAGCTTAGAAGGTCCTCTGGGGACCCAGTACTTC

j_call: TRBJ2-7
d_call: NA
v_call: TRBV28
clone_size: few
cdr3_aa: CASHPPQGSREQYF
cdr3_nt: TGTGCCAGCCACCCCCCGCAGGGGTCAAGGGAGCAGTACTTC

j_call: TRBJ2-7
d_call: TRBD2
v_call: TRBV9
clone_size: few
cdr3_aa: CASSLGRGRLTYEQYF
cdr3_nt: TGTGCCAGCAGCCTAGGGAGGGGCAGGTTGACCTACGAGCAGTACTTC

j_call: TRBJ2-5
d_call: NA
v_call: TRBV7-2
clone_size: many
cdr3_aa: CASSLVGVGGQETQYF
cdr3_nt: TGTGCCAGCAGCTTAGTCGGGGTAGGAGGCCAAGAGACCCAGTACTTC

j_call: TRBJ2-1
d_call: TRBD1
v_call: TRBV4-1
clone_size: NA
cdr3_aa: CASSQRQGAGEQFF
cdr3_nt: TGCGCCAGCAGCCAAAGACAGGGGGCAGGTGAGCAGTTCTTC

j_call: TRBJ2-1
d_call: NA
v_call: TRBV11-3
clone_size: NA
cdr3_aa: CASSLYQGGNEQFF
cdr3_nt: TGTGCCAGCAGCTTATATCAAGGCGGCAATGAGCAGTTCTTC

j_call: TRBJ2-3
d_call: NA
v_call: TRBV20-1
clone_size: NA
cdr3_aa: CSAPARSRGNRGDTQYF
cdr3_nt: TGCAGTGCTCCTGCCCGGTCGCGGGGTAACAGGGGAGATACGCAGTATTTT

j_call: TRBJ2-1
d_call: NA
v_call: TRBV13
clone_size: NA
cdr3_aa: CASSLAGAVTYNEQFF
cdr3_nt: TGTGCCAGCAGCTTAGCGGGGGCCGTAACCTACAATGAGCAGTTCTTC

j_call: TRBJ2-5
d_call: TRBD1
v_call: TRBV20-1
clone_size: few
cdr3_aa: CSARPRTGRQETQYF
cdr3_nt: TGCAGTGCTAGACCCCGGACAGGGAGGCAAGAGACCCAGTACTTC

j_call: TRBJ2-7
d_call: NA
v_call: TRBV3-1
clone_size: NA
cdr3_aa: CASSQDRSRGYEQYF
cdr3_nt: TGTGCCAGCAGCCAAGATCGGAGCAGGGGCTACGAGCAGTACTTC

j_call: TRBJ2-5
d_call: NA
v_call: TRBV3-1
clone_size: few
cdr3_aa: CASSQTGTAGKETQYF
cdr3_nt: TGTGCCAGCAGCCAAACCGGGACAGCGGGAAAAGAGACCCAGTACTTC

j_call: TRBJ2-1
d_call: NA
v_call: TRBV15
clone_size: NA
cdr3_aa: CATSRGTNFNEQFF
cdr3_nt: TGTGCCACCAGCAGAGGTACGAACTTCAATGAGCAGTTCTTC

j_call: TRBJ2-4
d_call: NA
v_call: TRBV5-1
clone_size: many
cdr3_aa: CASSFKGENIQYF
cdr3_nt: TGCGCCAGCAGCTTTAAGGGTGAAAACATTCAGTACTTC

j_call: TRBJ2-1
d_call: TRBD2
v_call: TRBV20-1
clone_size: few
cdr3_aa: CSASSGGAGNEQFF
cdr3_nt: TGCAGCGCTAGCAGCGGGGGGGCAGGAAATGAGCAGTTCTTC

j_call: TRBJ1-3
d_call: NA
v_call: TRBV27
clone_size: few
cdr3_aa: CASSSGVGNTIYF
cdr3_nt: TGTGCCAGCAGCTCAGGGGTTGGAAACACCATATATTTT

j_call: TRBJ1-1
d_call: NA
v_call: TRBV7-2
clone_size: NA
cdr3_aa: CASTLSLNTEAFF
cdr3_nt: TGTGCCAGCACCCTAAGTCTGAACACTGAAGCTTTCTTT

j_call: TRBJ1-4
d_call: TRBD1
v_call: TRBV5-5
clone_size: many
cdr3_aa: CASSAGTANEKLFF
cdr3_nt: TGTGCCAGCAGCGCCGGGACAGCTAATGAAAAACTGTTTTTT

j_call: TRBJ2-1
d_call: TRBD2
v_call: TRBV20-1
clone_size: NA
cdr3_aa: CSARTSGGASGEQFF
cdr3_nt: TGCAGTGCTCGCACTAGCGGGGGGGCCTCGGGTGAGCAGTTCTTC

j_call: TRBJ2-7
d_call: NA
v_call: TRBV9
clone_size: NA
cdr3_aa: CASSPGGDGSYEQYF
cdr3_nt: TGTGCCAGCAGCCCCGGAGGGGACGGCTCCTACGAGCAGTACTTC

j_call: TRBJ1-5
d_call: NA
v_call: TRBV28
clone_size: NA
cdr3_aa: CATRGSSSPSNQPQHF
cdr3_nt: TGTGCCACCAGGGGTTCCTCTTCCCCTAGCAATCAGCCCCAGCATTTT

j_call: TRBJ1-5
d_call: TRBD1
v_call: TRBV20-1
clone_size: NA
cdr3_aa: CSTHGQEPNQPQHF
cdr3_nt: TGCAGTACCCACGGACAGGAGCCAAATCAGCCCCAGCATTTT

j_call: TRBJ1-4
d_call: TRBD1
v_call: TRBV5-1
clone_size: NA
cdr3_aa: CASSWTGTNEKLFF
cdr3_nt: TGCGCCAGCAGCTGGACAGGGACTAATGAAAAACTGTTTTTT

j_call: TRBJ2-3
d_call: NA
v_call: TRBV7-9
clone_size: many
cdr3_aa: CASQAEAGADTQYF
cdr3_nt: TGTGCCAGCCAGGCAGAGGCCGGAGCAGATACGCAGTATTTT

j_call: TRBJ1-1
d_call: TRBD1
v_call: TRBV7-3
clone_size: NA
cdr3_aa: CASSLTGVTEAFF
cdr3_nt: TGTGCCAGCAGCCTAACAGGGGTAACTGAAGCTTTCTTT

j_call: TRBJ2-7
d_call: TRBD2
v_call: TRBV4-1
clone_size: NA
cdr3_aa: CASSQDWSGGYEQYF
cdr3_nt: TGCGCCAGCAGCCAAGATTGGAGCGGGGGTTACGAGCAGTACTTC

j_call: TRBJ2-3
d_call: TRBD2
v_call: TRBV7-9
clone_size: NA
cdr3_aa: CASSVGLAGVRADTQYF
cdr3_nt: TGTGCCAGCAGCGTGGGACTAGCGGGAGTTCGCGCAGATACGCAGTATTTT

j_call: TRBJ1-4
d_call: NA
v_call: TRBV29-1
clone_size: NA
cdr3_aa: CSVKERGANDKLFF
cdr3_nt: TGCAGCGTTAAGGAGAGGGGCGCAAATGACAAACTGTTTTTT

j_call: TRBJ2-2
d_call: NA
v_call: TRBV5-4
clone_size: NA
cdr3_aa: CASSSAGLGGNGELFF
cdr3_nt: TGTGCCAGCAGCTCAGCGGGCCTCGGGGGAAACGGGGAGCTGTTTTTT

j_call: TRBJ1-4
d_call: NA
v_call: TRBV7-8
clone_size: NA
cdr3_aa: CASSTHRFTDYEKLFF
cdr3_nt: TGTGCCAGCAGCACCCATAGGTTCACAGATTATGAAAAACTGTTTTTT

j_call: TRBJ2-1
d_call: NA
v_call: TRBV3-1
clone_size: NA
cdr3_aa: CASSQAGIYNEQFF
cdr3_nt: TGTGCCAGCAGCCAGGCAGGAATCTACAATGAGCAGTTCTTC

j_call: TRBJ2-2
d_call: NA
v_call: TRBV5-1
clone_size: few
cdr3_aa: CASSLVANMNTGELFF
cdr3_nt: TGCGCCAGCAGCTTGGTGGCGAATATGAACACCGGGGAGCTGTTTTTT

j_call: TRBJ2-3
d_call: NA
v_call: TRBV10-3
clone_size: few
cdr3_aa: CAIIPEGGTTDTQYF
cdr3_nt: TGTGCCATCATCCCCGAAGGTGGGACGACAGATACGCAGTATTTT

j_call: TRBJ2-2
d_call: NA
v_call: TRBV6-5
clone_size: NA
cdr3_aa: CASSYLNTGELFF
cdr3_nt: TGTGCCAGCAGTTACCTGAACACCGGGGAGCTGTTTTTT

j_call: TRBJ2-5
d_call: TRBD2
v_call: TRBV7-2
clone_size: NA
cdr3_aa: CASSLGSSGRQETQYF
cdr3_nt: TGTGCCAGCAGCTTAGGGTCTAGCGGGAGACAAGAGACCCAGTACTTC

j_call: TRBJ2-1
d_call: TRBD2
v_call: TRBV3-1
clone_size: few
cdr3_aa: CASSQRSQAGDEQFF
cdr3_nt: TGTGCCAGCAGCCAAAGGTCCCAGGCGGGGGATGAGCAGTTCTTC

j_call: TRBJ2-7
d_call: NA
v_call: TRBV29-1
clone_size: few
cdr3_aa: CSVDDSYEQYF
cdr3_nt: TGCAGCGTTGACGACTCCTACGAGCAGTACTTC

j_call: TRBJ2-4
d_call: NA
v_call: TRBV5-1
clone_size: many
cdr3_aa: CASQIGAPGFKNIQYF
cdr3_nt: TGCGCCAGCCAAATAGGCGCACCAGGATTCAAAAACATTCAGTACTTC

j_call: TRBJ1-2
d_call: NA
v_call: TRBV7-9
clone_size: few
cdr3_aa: CASSSLLQQGGYTF
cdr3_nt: TGTGCCAGCAGCTCTCTACTTCAGCAGGGTGGCTACACCTTC

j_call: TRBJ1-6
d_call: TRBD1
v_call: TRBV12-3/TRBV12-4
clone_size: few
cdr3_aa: CASSPGTGSPLHF
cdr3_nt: TGTGCCAGCAGCCCAGGGACAGGTTCACCCCTCCACTTT

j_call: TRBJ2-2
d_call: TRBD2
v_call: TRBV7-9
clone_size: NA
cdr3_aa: CASSSGLAGVAGELFF
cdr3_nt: TGTGCCAGCAGCTCAGGACTAGCGGGAGTGGCCGGGGAGCTGTTTTTT

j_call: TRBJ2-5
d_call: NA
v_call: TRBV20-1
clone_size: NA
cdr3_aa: CSARDQKTRKETQYF
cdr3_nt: TGCAGTGCTAGAGATCAGAAGACTAGGAAAGAGACCCAGTACTTC

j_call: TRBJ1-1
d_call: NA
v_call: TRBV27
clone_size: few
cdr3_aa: CASSLFPLSEAFF
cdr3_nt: TGTGCCAGCAGTTTATTTCCCCTTTCTGAAGCTTTCTTT

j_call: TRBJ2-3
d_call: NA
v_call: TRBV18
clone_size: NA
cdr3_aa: CASSPGQGTSDTQYF
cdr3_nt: TGTGCCAGCTCACCAGGGCAGGGGACCTCAGATACGCAGTATTTT